Listed below are T cell receptor beta chains from one sample, sequenced in a study of ipilimumab plus nivolumab after autologous stem cell transplantation. TCRdb's table, derived via immunoSEQ multiplex PCR, lists solely in-frame clones and lacks some. The profile shows roughly 16,000 clones, under 85% of them singletons. Here the sequenced sample was PBMCs, taken in a trial of ipilimumab plus nivolumab as post-transplant consolidation. All receptors derive from a male donor with diffuse large B-cell lymphoma. Both conserved end residues are part of each CDR3. A D gene is named only where the DNA matches it firmly. Expanded clones are given a class, and other clones once, few, many or no size at all.

clone_size: few
j_call: TRBJ1-1
d_call: -
v_call: TRBV7-2
cdr3_aa: CASSLGYWDSEAFF
cdr3_nt: TGTGCCAGCAGCTTAGGGTACTGGGACTCTGAAGCTTTCTTT

clone_size: -
j_call: TRBJ1-2
d_call: -
v_call: TRBV7-9
cdr3_aa: CASSQEGYGYTF
cdr3_nt: TGTGCCAGCAGCCAAGAAGGTTATGGCTACACCTTC

clone_size: once
j_call: TRBJ1-3
d_call: TRBD1
v_call: TRBV28
cdr3_aa: CASRHSSGQVNTIYF
cdr3_nt: TGTGCCAGCAGACACTCCTCGGGACAGGTCAACACCATATATTTT

clone_size: few
j_call: TRBJ2-7
d_call: TRBD1
v_call: TRBV15
cdr3_aa: CATSGGTGGSNEQYF
cdr3_nt: TGTGCCACCAGCGGGGGGACAGGGGGATCCAACGAGCAGTACTTC

clone_size: -
j_call: TRBJ2-1
d_call: TRBD1
v_call: TRBV9
cdr3_aa: CASTSMTGDNEQFF
cdr3_nt: TGTGCCAGCACCTCTATGACAGGGGACAATGAGCAGTTCTTC

clone_size: few
j_call: TRBJ1-5
d_call: -
v_call: TRBV5-1
cdr3_aa: CASSSGTFGQPQHF
cdr3_nt: TGCGCCAGCAGCTCTGGGACATTCGGTCAGCCCCAGCATTTT

clone_size: -
j_call: TRBJ1-1
d_call: TRBD1
v_call: TRBV5-4
cdr3_aa: CASRDRGNAEAFF
cdr3_nt: TGTGCCAGCAGGGACAGGGGGAATGCTGAAGCTTTCTTT

clone_size: once
j_call: TRBJ2-7
d_call: -
v_call: TRBV7-9
cdr3_aa: CASSGAEQYF
cdr3_nt: TGTGCCAGCAGCGGCGCGGAGCAGTACTTC

clone_size: -
j_call: TRBJ2-3
d_call: -
v_call: TRBV11-3
cdr3_aa: CASSLAGVTDTQYF
cdr3_nt: TGTGCCAGCAGCTTAGCGGGGGTCACAGATACGCAGTATTTT

clone_size: -
j_call: TRBJ2-5
d_call: -
v_call: TRBV7-3
cdr3_aa: CASSLGVGETQYF
cdr3_nt: TGTGCCAGCAGCTTAGGAGTGGGAGAGACCCAGTACTTC

clone_size: -
j_call: TRBJ2-7
d_call: -
v_call: TRBV18
cdr3_aa: CASSPNQEVYEQYF
cdr3_nt: TGTGCCAGCTCACCTAATCAGGAGGTCTACGAGCAGTACTTC

clone_size: -
j_call: TRBJ1-2
d_call: -
v_call: TRBV30
cdr3_aa: CAWSAGTYGYTF
cdr3_nt: TGTGCCTGGAGTGCAGGGACCTATGGCTACACCTTC

clone_size: -
j_call: TRBJ1-4
d_call: -
v_call: TRBV19
cdr3_aa: CASSASGRSNEKLFF
cdr3_nt: TGTGCCAGTAGTGCGTCAGGGAGATCTAATGAAAAACTGTTTTTT

clone_size: -
j_call: TRBJ2-7
d_call: -
v_call: TRBV27
cdr3_aa: CASSPRAPTVVTYEQYF
cdr3_nt: TGTGCCAGCAGTCCCCGCGCCCCGACTGTCGTAACCTACGAGCAGTACTTC

clone_size: few
j_call: TRBJ1-2
d_call: -
v_call: TRBV2
cdr3_aa: CASSGGNYGYTF
cdr3_nt: TGTGCCAGCAGTGGGGGTAACTATGGCTACACCTTC

clone_size: -
j_call: TRBJ2-3
d_call: -
v_call: TRBV9
cdr3_aa: CASSVGELDTQYF
cdr3_nt: TGTGCCAGCAGCGTAGGAGAATTGGATACGCAGTATTTT

clone_size: once
j_call: TRBJ1-2
d_call: -
v_call: TRBV20-1
cdr3_aa: CNANGYTF
cdr3_nt: TGCAATGCTAACGGCTACACCTTC

clone_size: -
j_call: TRBJ1-4
d_call: -
v_call: TRBV5-1
cdr3_aa: CASTAGPTNEKLFF
cdr3_nt: TGCGCCAGCACGGCGGGACCAACTAATGAAAAACTGTTTTTT

clone_size: -
j_call: TRBJ1-4
d_call: TRBD1
v_call: TRBV29-1
cdr3_aa: CSVAGTEGEKLFF
cdr3_nt: TGCAGCGTCGCCGGGACAGAAGGTGAAAAACTGTTTTTT

clone_size: -
j_call: TRBJ2-3
d_call: -
v_call: TRBV5-1
cdr3_aa: CASSLVTETDTQYF
cdr3_nt: TGCGCCAGCAGCTTGGTGACCGAAACAGATACGCAGTATTTT

clone_size: -
j_call: TRBJ1-1
d_call: -
v_call: TRBV7-3
cdr3_aa: CASSLQEATEAFF
cdr3_nt: TGTGCCAGCAGCTTACAGGAGGCCACTGAAGCTTTCTTT

clone_size: -
j_call: TRBJ2-1
d_call: TRBD1
v_call: TRBV20-1
cdr3_aa: CSAYRGNEQFF
cdr3_nt: TGCAGTGCTTACAGGGGGAATGAGCAGTTCTTC

clone_size: -
j_call: TRBJ1-2
d_call: TRBD1
v_call: TRBV7-2
cdr3_aa: CASSLGQNYGYTF
cdr3_nt: TGTGCCAGCAGCTTGGGACAGAACTATGGCTACACCTTC

clone_size: -
j_call: TRBJ2-3
d_call: -
v_call: TRBV19
cdr3_aa: CASSIGFSSTDTQYF
cdr3_nt: TGTGCCAGTAGTATAGGTTTCTCTAGCACAGATACGCAGTATTTT

clone_size: -
j_call: TRBJ2-7
d_call: TRBD2
v_call: TRBV9
cdr3_aa: CASSPLAGADNEQYF
cdr3_nt: TGTGCCAGCAGCCCCCTAGCGGGAGCGGACAACGAGCAGTACTTC

clone_size: -
j_call: TRBJ1-3
d_call: -
v_call: TRBV9
cdr3_aa: CASSVAGGNTIYF
cdr3_nt: TGTGCCAGCAGCGTAGCTGGGGGAAACACCATATATTTT

clone_size: -
j_call: TRBJ1-2
d_call: -
v_call: TRBV19
cdr3_aa: CASSISGVYGYTF
cdr3_nt: TGTGCCAGTAGTATATCAGGGGTCTATGGCTACACCTTC

clone_size: -
j_call: TRBJ2-7
d_call: -
v_call: TRBV6-1
cdr3_aa: CATLPTSHPLEQYF
cdr3_nt: TGTGCCACCCTGCCGACCTCCCATCCTCTCGAGCAGTACTTC

clone_size: -
j_call: TRBJ1-1
d_call: -
v_call: TRBV28
cdr3_aa: CASSLRAEAFF
cdr3_nt: TGTGCCAGCAGTTTAAGAGCTGAAGCTTTCTTT

clone_size: -
j_call: TRBJ2-7
d_call: -
v_call: TRBV20-1
cdr3_aa: CSAGTYEQYF
cdr3_nt: TGCAGTGCTGGGACTTACGAGCAGTACTTC

clone_size: -
j_call: TRBJ2-2
d_call: -
v_call: TRBV7-9
cdr3_aa: CASSSSGRTDSTGELFF
cdr3_nt: TGTGCCAGCAGCTCATCCGGGCGTACAGACTCCACCGGGGAGCTGTTTTTT

clone_size: -
j_call: TRBJ2-1
d_call: -
v_call: TRBV5-4
cdr3_aa: CASSRDGDEQFF
cdr3_nt: TGTGCCAGCAGCCGAGACGGGGATGAGCAGTTCTTC

clone_size: -
j_call: TRBJ1-3
d_call: -
v_call: TRBV7-9
cdr3_aa: CASSLDSGNTIYF
cdr3_nt: TGTGCCAGCAGCTTGGACTCTGGAAACACCATATATTTT

clone_size: -
j_call: TRBJ2-7
d_call: -
v_call: TRBV15
cdr3_aa: CATSRVANLGNEQYF
cdr3_nt: TGTGCCACCAGCAGAGTGGCTAACCTCGGGAACGAGCAGTACTTC

clone_size: -
j_call: TRBJ1-1
d_call: -
v_call: TRBV2
cdr3_aa: CASSEAAGLQSEAFF
cdr3_nt: TGTGCCAGCAGTGAAGCGGCGGGACTCCAGAGTGAAGCTTTCTTT

clone_size: -
j_call: TRBJ1-2
d_call: -
v_call: TRBV2
cdr3_aa: CASSVQEGYGYTF
cdr3_nt: TGTGCCAGCAGTGTACAGGAAGGCTATGGCTACACCTTC

clone_size: -
j_call: TRBJ1-4
d_call: TRBD1
v_call: TRBV27
cdr3_aa: CASSITWDRGNEKLFF
cdr3_nt: TGTGCCAGCAGTATAACCTGGGACAGGGGGAATGAAAAACTGTTTTTT

clone_size: once
j_call: TRBJ1-1
d_call: -
v_call: TRBV11-3
cdr3_aa: CASSPRGAGTEAFF
cdr3_nt: TGTGCCAGCAGTCCCCGGGGGGCCGGCACTGAAGCTTTCTTT

clone_size: few
j_call: TRBJ1-1
d_call: -
v_call: TRBV7-6
cdr3_aa: CASSLRAGRNTEAFF
cdr3_nt: TGTGCCAGCAGCTTACGGGCAGGGAGGAACACTGAAGCTTTCTTT

clone_size: -
j_call: TRBJ1-2
d_call: -
v_call: TRBV7-9
cdr3_aa: CASSETEGLRGYTF
cdr3_nt: TGTGCCAGCAGCGAAACCGAGGGCCTGCGGGGCTACACCTTC

clone_size: -
j_call: TRBJ2-5
d_call: TRBD2
v_call: TRBV5-1
cdr3_aa: CASSLRPAGGQETQYF
cdr3_nt: TGCGCCAGCAGCTTGAGGCCCGCGGGGGGCCAAGAGACCCAGTACTTC

clone_size: -
j_call: TRBJ2-7
d_call: TRBD2
v_call: TRBV5-1
cdr3_aa: CASSPIQGGANEQYF
cdr3_nt: TGCGCCAGCAGCCCTATCCAGGGAGGGGCGAACGAGCAGTACTTC

clone_size: -
j_call: TRBJ2-7
d_call: -
v_call: TRBV7-9
cdr3_aa: CASRGDTYYEQYF
cdr3_nt: TGTGCCAGCAGAGGGGACACATACTACGAGCAGTACTTC

clone_size: -
j_call: TRBJ1-6
d_call: -
v_call: TRBV4-2
cdr3_aa: CASSHGPLSYNSPLHF
cdr3_nt: TGTGCCAGCAGCCACGGACCGCTCTCCTATAATTCACCCCTCCACTTT

clone_size: few
j_call: TRBJ1-1
d_call: -
v_call: TRBV19
cdr3_aa: CASSPGYTEAFF
cdr3_nt: TGTGCCAGTAGTCCAGGGTACACTGAAGCTTTCTTT

clone_size: -
j_call: TRBJ2-7
d_call: TRBD2
v_call: TRBV11-3
cdr3_aa: CASSLRTSGGDAYEQYF
cdr3_nt: TGTGCCAGCAGCCTACGGACTAGCGGGGGGGACGCCTACGAGCAGTACTTC

clone_size: -
j_call: TRBJ2-2
d_call: -
v_call: TRBV6-5
cdr3_aa: CASRPTVVNTGELFF
cdr3_nt: TGTGCCAGCAGGCCGACTGTTGTGAACACCGGGGAGCTGTTTTTT

clone_size: -
j_call: TRBJ1-4
d_call: -
v_call: TRBV14
cdr3_aa: CASSYRSTNEKLFF
cdr3_nt: TGTGCCAGCAGCTACAGGTCAACTAATGAAAAACTGTTTTTT

clone_size: -
j_call: TRBJ2-2
d_call: TRBD2
v_call: TRBV13
cdr3_aa: CASSLEAGGNTGELFF
cdr3_nt: TGTGCCAGCAGCCTAGAAGCGGGGGGGAACACCGGGGAGCTGTTTTTT

clone_size: -
j_call: TRBJ1-1
d_call: -
v_call: TRBV27
cdr3_aa: CASKKDTEAFF
cdr3_nt: TGTGCCAGCAAAAAGGACACTGAAGCTTTCTTT

clone_size: few
j_call: TRBJ1-5
d_call: -
v_call: TRBV6-5
cdr3_aa: CASRPQLNQPQHF
cdr3_nt: TGTGCCAGCAGACCGCAGCTCAATCAGCCCCAGCATTTT

clone_size: -
j_call: TRBJ2-1
d_call: TRBD2
v_call: TRBV9
cdr3_aa: CASSGHKGGVYNEQFF
cdr3_nt: TGTGCCAGCAGTGGACATAAGGGAGGGGTCTACAATGAGCAGTTCTTC

clone_size: -
j_call: TRBJ1-4
d_call: TRBD1
v_call: TRBV4-1
cdr3_aa: CASSQVSGTVNEKLFF
cdr3_nt: TGCGCCAGCAGCCAGGTCTCCGGGACAGTGAATGAAAAACTGTTTTTT

clone_size: -
j_call: TRBJ1-1
d_call: -
v_call: TRBV14
cdr3_aa: CASSKEFVNRNTEAFF
cdr3_nt: TGTGCCAGCAGCAAGGAGTTCGTCAACCGAAACACTGAAGCTTTCTTT

clone_size: -
j_call: TRBJ2-7
d_call: -
v_call: TRBV5-1
cdr3_aa: CASSLARAGWGVEQYF
cdr3_nt: TGCGCCAGCAGCTTGGCCCGGGCAGGGTGGGGAGTGGAGCAGTACTTC